The 30 T cell receptor beta chains listed next were all sequenced from one sample in a study of T cells in Graves' hyperthyroidism and ophthalmopathy. From RNA transcripts, TCR beta CDR3 regions were amplified. HTBI primers drove first-round RT-PCR of the TCR CDR3. TCRdb reprocessed the multiplex PCR reads via MiXCR and lists one record per CDR3 protein. In the table there are hundreds of thousands of distinct CDR3 sequences, around 15% of which are singletons. Sample: blood. Receptors originate from a woman between 50 and 59 years old with Graves' ophthalmopathy.

Many counts were recorded for this clonotype. The J gene is TRBJ1-5, the V gene TRBV24-1; a weak D match, TRBD1 (5 bases). V lost 1 base to trimming and J lost 4 bases, with 7 bases between them. This CDR3 spans 14 amino acids. Germline CDR1 and CDR2: KGHDR and SFDVKD. The CDR3 protein is CATSDLGQNQPQHF. The DNA of the CDR3 is TGTGCCACCAGTGATTTAGGACAAAATCAGCCCCAGCATTTT.

This clonotype has a count of ten or more. The gene calls are TRBV3-1 and TRBJ2-7, with TRBD1 matching 9 bases. Trimming took 0 bases from V and 4 from J; bases not matched to a gene: 4. CDR1 and CDR2 from the germline V gene are LGHDT and YNNKEL (reference sequence). The CDR3 covers 15 residues. CDR3 nucleotide sequence: TGTGCCAGCAGCCAAGATGGGGACAGGGTTTACGAGCAGTACTTC. Translation gives CASSQDGDRVYEQYF.

This clonotype was seen only a few times. The V call is TRBV30, the J call TRBJ2-7; D gene unclear. Germline CDR1 and CDR2: GTSNPN and SVGIG (reference sequence). The CDR3 is made up of 13 amino acids. The V end lost 4 bases, the J end lost 0 bases, and 10 bases lay between the germline ends. The CDR3 DNA sequence: TGTGCCTGGACAGCACTGAGCTCCTACGAGCAGTACTTC. This gives the protein CAWTALSSYEQYF.

The gene calls are TRBV3-1 and TRBJ1-1, with 10 bases aligning to TRBD1. With V trimmed by 5 bases and J by 1 base, 7 bases remained unmatched. The CDR3 runs to 16 residues. Germline V gene lookup returns CDR1 LGHDT and CDR2 YNNKEL (reference sequence). CDR3 bases: TGTGCCAGCAGCACCGGGACAGGGGCCCCGAACACTGAAGCTTTCTTT. Protein: CASSTGTGAPNTEAFF.

The table lists this clonotype with many counts. The V and J genes are TRBV12-3 or TRBV12-4 and TRBJ1-3; perhaps TRBD1 as D (6 bases). The CDR3 runs 16 residues. Trimming removed 7 bases at V and 2 bases at J, with 18 bases between. The CDR3: CASTPATGRTGNTIYF. The CDR3 DNA sequence: TGTGCCAGCACCCCCGCCACAGGGCGAACTGGAAACACCATATATTTT.

V usage is TRBV6-2 or TRBV6-3 and J usage is TRBJ2-1; D is uncertain. The CDR3 spans 14 residues. The germline gives CDR1 MNHEY, CDR2 SVGEGT. Trimming cost V 4 bases and J 4 bases, with 11 bases left between them. The CDR3 loop reads CASSSRLEYNEQFF. As DNA, the CDR3 is TGTGCCAGCAGTTCCCGACTGGAATACAATGAGCAGTTCTTC.

Many counts were recorded for this clonotype. The rearrangement uses TRBV30 and TRBJ2-1; D could derive from TRBD1 or TRBD2 (5 bases each). V lost 3 bases to trimming and J lost 0 bases, with 12 bases between them. The germline CDR1 and CDR2 sequences are GTSNPN and SVGIG (reference sequence). CDR3 length equals 15 residues. In nucleotides, the CDR3 is TGTGCCTGGAGCCGGGACGCCAGCTCCTACAATGAGCAGTTCTTC. Amino acids: CAWSRDASSYNEQFF.

The table lists this clonotype with many counts. The chain employs TRBV10-3 and TRBJ2-1; D gene unclear. The germline V gene has CDR1 ENHRY and CDR2 SYGVKD. V shed 2 bases and J shed 6 bases, with 11 bases lying between them. There are 14 residues in the CDR3. The CDR3, as DNA: TGTGCCATCAGTGAGGACGGGTGGGTCAATGAGCAGTTCTTC. Protein sequence: CAISEDGWVNEQFF.

Turning to this clonotype: This may be a read error, as it is one base from a much larger clone. The J gene is TRBJ2-5, the V gene TRBV29-1; 10 bases map to TRBD2. CDR1 is SQVTM, CDR2 ANQGSEA, per germline. The trim removed 1 base at V and 4 bases at J, leaving 6 bases unmatched. The CDR3 loop spans 15 amino acids. Written as DNA, the CDR3 is TGCAGCGTTGAAGGTGCGACTAGCGGGCGAGAGACCCAGTACTTC. Translated, it gives CSVEGATSGRETQYF.

V is TRBV12-3 or TRBV12-4 and J is TRBJ2-3; D not certain. The CDR3 has 16 residues. Trimming left V 5 bases short and J 0 bases short, with 15 bases between. In nucleotides, the CDR3 is TGTGCCAGCAGTCCACAAGGCACAACTAGCACAGATACGCAGTATTTT. This encodes CASSPQGTTSTDTQYF.

This clonotype was seen repeatedly, ten times or more. This sequence joins TRBV7-2 and TRBJ2-1; 11 nucleotides align to TRBD2. Per the germline V gene, CDR1 is SGHTA and CDR2 is FQGNSA. The CDR3 totals 16 residues. V shed 2 bases and J 6 bases; nucleotides not matched to a gene: 6. Here the CDR3 reads CASSLKLAGGSNEQFF. CDR3 nucleotide sequence: TGTGCCAGCAGCTTAAAGCTAGCGGGAGGCTCCAATGAGCAGTTCTTC.

Ten or more counts support this clonotype. The gene calls are TRBV2 and TRBJ2-1; 11 nucleotides line up with TRBD1. The junction had 5 bases not matched to a gene; V was cut back by 8 bases and J by 8 bases. This CDR3 comprises 13 residues. Germline values: CDR1 SNHLY, CDR2 FYNNEI. In DNA form, the CDR3 reads TGTGCCAGCCCCGGACAGGGGGCTTATGAGCAGTTCTTC. It is translated as CASPGQGAYEQFF.

The rearrangement uses TRBV4-2 and TRBJ2-1, with 8 bases aligning to TRBD2. The CDR3 loop spans 18 amino acids. Germline V lookup: CDR1 LGHNA, CDR2 YNFKEQ. J lost 6 bases, V lost 0 bases, and 13 bases had no gene match. The CDR3 spells CASSQDHSGGRSVNEQFF. Here the CDR3 DNA reads TGTGCCAGCAGCCAAGATCATTCGGGGGGGCGTTCGGTCAATGAGCAGTTCTTC.

This clonotype was seen at least ten times. The rearrangement uses TRBV28 and TRBJ2-7; weak D call: TRBD1 (5 bases). Germline V gene sequence: CDR1 MDHEN, CDR2 SYDVKM. The CDR3 covers 14 residues. Trimming cost V 6 bases and J 3 bases, with 15 bases left between them. This CDR3 reads CASSTYGQSYEQYF. The CDR3 bases are TGTGCCAGCAGCACATATGGACAAAGCTACGAGCAGTACTTC.

About this clonotype itself: One base away lies a much larger clone, so this may be a sequencing read error. J is TRBJ1-5 and V is TRBV7-9; 9 bases are shared with TRBD1. CDR3 length: 16 amino acids. The V gene end was trimmed by 5 bases and the J gene end by 2 bases; junction bases not matched to a gene: 7. Germline-derived CDR1 and CDR2 are SEHNR and FQNEAQ (reference sequence). The CDR3 nucleotides read TGTGCCAGCAGCACGGGACAGGGATATGGCAATCAGCCCCAGCATTTT. It codes for CASSTGQGYGNQPQHF.

This clonotype was seen at least ten times. V and J are TRBV5-1 and TRBJ2-7; possible D gene TRBD1, 6 bases. The V gene lost 4 bases and the J gene lost 6 bases, with 14 bases spanning the gap. This CDR3 region has 13 residues. Germline-derived CDR1 and CDR2 are SGHRS and YFSETQ. The CDR3 bases are TGCGCCAGCAGCCACTCGACAGGAGGCGAGCAGTACTTC. It encodes CASSHSTGGEQYF.

This clonotype was detected ten times or more. V and J are TRBV20-1 and TRBJ2-1; D ambiguous. The V gene's germline CDR1 is DFQATT and CDR2 SNEGSKA (reference sequence). The CDR3 covers 14 residues. The V and J ends lost 0 bases and 4 bases respectively, with 10 bases between them. The CDR3 sequence is CSARDPRFYNEQFF. The CDR3 nucleotides read TGCAGTGCTAGAGATCCCCGGTTTTACAATGAGCAGTTCTTC.

This chain links TRBV2 with TRBJ1-4, with D perhaps matching TRBD1 (5 bases). CDR1 and CDR2 (germline): SNHLY, FYNNEI. Trimming stripped 8 bases from V and 7 bases from J, with 20 bases between. The CDR3 consists of 15 residues. Here the CDR3 reads CASYFPGRSSEKLFF. The CDR3, as DNA: TGTGCCAGCTACTTTCCGGGACGGTCGAGTGAAAAACTGTTTTTT. The whole variable domain, filled in from reference TRBV2 and TRBJ1-4, reads EPEVTQTPSHQVTQMGQEVILRCVPISNHLYFYWYRQILGQKVEFLVSFYNNEISEKSEIFDDQFSVERPDGSNFTLKIRSTKLEDSAMYFCASYFPGRSSEKLFFGSGTQLSVL.

This clonotype turned up a few times. The chain is built from TRBV12-3 or TRBV12-4 and TRBJ2-1, with D uncertain. This CDR3 is 15 amino acids long. The V and J ends lost 2 bases and 6 bases respectively, with 14 bases between them. CDR3 nucleotide sequence: TGTGCCAGCAGTTTATCCCCTATTGGCGTCAATGAGCAGTTCTTC. Protein: CASSLSPIGVNEQFF.

In this sample, this clonotype turned up a few times. A much larger clone is a single base away; this may be a read error. Since the CDR3 does not end with the conserved phenylalanine or tryptophan, this likely comes from a read error. The gene calls are TRBV27 and TRBJ1-2, with TRBD1 matching 10 bases. This CDR3 comprises 15 residues. From germline, CDR1 is MNHEY and CDR2 SMNVEV (reference sequence). The V segment lost 4 bases and the J segment 3 bases; nucleotides outside the gene matches: 5. This CDR3 reads CASSSPGTGDYGYTL. The CDR3 bases are TGTGCCAGCAGTTCACCCGGGACAGGGGACTATGGCTACACCCTC.

The gene calls are TRBV20-1 and TRBJ2-3; D call uncertain. The V gene's germline CDR1 is DFQATT and CDR2 SNEGSKA (reference sequence). This CDR3 region has 14 residues. Trimming shortened V by 1 base and J by 1 base, and 9 bases separated the two germline ends. CDR3 bases: TGCAGTGCTAGAGCCCCCCGAGGCACAGATACGCAGTATTTT. It specifies CSARAPRGTDTQYF.

This clonotype was detected a few times. The rearrangement uses TRBV29-1 and TRBJ1-4; TRBD1 aligns across 8 bases. The length of the CDR3 is 15 residues. Germline V gives CDR1 SQVTM, CDR2 ANQGSEA. J lost 8 bases, V lost 5 bases, and 13 bases had no gene match. The CDR3 DNA is TGCAGCGTTAGTAAGACAGGGGCCGGCCGGGAAAAACTGTTTTTT. Encoded protein: CSVSKTGAGREKLFF.

There are a few counts of this clonotype. DNA for the CDR3: TGTGCCAGCCGTACAGGGAGTCAGCCCCAGCATTTT. Protein product: CASRTGSQPQHF. This chain connects TRBV28 to TRBJ1-5, with D possibly being TRBD1 (6 bases). Per germline, CDR1 MDHEN and CDR2 SYDVKM. V lost 8 bases, J lost 6 bases, and 11 bases lay in between. CDR3 length: 12 amino acids. Full variable domain (missing parts from reference TRBV28 and TRBJ1-5): DVKVTQSSRYLVKRTGEKVFLECVQDMDHENMFWYRQDPGLGLRLIYFSYDVKMKEKGDIPEGYSVSREKKERFSLILESASTNQTSMYLCASRTGSQPQHFGDGTRLSIL.

There are many counts of this clonotype. This chain uses TRBV30 with TRBJ2-1; D unclear. Germline CDR1 reads GTSNPN; CDR2 reads SVGIG (reference sequence). The germline V and J ends were trimmed by 4 bases and 6 bases, with 13 bases remaining between them. This CDR3 region has 13 residues. In DNA, the CDR3 is TGTGCCTGGAACAAGAGAGGCCGCAATGAGCAGTTCTTC. Translation: CAWNKRGRNEQFF.

This clonotype was recorded many times. The chain combines TRBV7-9 with TRBJ1-2, with D tentatively TRBD1 (5 bases). The CDR3 extends over 15 amino acids. V shed 6 bases and J shed 3 bases, with 17 bases lying between them. Germline CDR1 reads SEHNR; CDR2 reads FQNEAQ (reference sequence). The CDR3 region is CASSLEGHIHYGYTF. CDR3 bases: TGTGCCAGCAGTCTAGAAGGACACATACACTATGGCTACACCTTC.

The chain joins TRBV7-9 to TRBJ2-2, with D uncertain. CDR1 is SEHNR and CDR2 is FQNEAQ in the germline V gene (reference sequence). Trimming cost V 4 bases and J 9 bases, with 6 bases left between them. The CDR3 totals 11 residues. This CDR3 is CASSSIRELFF. The CDR3, as DNA: TGTGCCAGCAGCTCGATCAGGGAGCTGTTTTTT.

This clonotype was detected a few times. The V gene is TRBV20-1, the J gene TRBJ2-5, with D unresolved. The CDR3 sequence is 13 residues long. V lost 3 bases and J 1 base, leaving 9 bases between the germline ends. Germline V lookup: CDR1 DFQATT, CDR2 SNEGSKA (reference sequence). For the CDR3, the DNA is TGCAGTGCTAGCTGGCAAAGCCAAGAGACCCAGTACTTC. Translated: CSASWQSQETQYF.

This clonotype has a count of ten or more. This sequence joins TRBV7-2 and TRBJ2-2; 8 nucleotides agree with TRBD2. Trimming cost V 1 base and J 8 bases; bases outside gene matches: 6. Germline lookup yields CDR1 SGHTA and CDR2 FQGNSA. This CDR3 contains 15 residues. The CDR3 sequence is CASSLDGRAAGELFF. Written as DNA, the CDR3 is TGTGCCAGCAGCTTAGACGGGAGGGCCGCTGGGGAGCTGTTTTTT.

This clonotype has more than one count but fewer than ten. The chain has TRBV7-3 and TRBJ2-2, with TRBD1 matching over 10 bases. The V gene end was trimmed by 3 bases and the J gene end by 5 bases; junction bases not matched to a gene: 6. Germline V gene lookup returns CDR1 SGHTA and CDR2 FQGTGA. This CDR3 comprises 16 residues. In nucleotides, the CDR3 is TGTGCCAGCAGCTTTACGACGGACAGGGGGACCGGGGAGCTGTTTTTT. Protein product: CASSFTTDRGTGELFF.

The V and J genes are TRBV6-1 and TRBJ2-2; 7 nucleotides agree with TRBD1. The J segment lost 6 bases and the V segment lost 6 bases, leaving 7 bases of the junction unmatched. CDR3 length: 14 amino acids. The germline CDR1 and CDR2 sequences are MNHNS and SASEGT. The CDR3 nucleotides are TGTGCCAGCAGGCGGACAGGTCTCCCCGGGGAGCTGTTTTTT. It specifies CASRRTGLPGELFF.